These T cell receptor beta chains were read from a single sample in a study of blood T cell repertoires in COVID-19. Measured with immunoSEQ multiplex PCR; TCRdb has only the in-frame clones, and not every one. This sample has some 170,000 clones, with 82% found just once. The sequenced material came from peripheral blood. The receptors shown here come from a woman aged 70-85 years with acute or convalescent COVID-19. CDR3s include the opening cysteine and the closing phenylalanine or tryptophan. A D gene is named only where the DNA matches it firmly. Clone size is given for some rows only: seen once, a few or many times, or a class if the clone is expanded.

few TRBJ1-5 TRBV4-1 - TGCGCCAGCAGTCAAGGGACATATAGCAATCAGCCCCAGCATTTT CASSQGTYSNQPQHF
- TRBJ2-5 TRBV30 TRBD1 TGTGCCTGGAGGGGGGTTGACAGGGGAGGCGAGACCCAGTACTTC CAWRGVDRGGETQYF
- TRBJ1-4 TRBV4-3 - TGCGCCAGCAGCCAAGAGCAGGGTAATGAAAAACTGTTTTTT CASSQEQGNEKLFF
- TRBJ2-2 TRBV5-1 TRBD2 TGCGCCAGCAAGTTACGGGAGGGACTGAACACCGGGGAGCTGTTTTTT CASKLREGLNTGELFF
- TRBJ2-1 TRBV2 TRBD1 TGTGCCAGCAATGGGGACAGGGTGTACAATGAGCAGTTCTTC CASNGDRVYNEQFF
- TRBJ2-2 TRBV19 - TGTGCCAGTAGTATTCTATCCGGGGAGCTGTTTTTT CASSILSGELFF
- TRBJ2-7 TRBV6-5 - TGTGCCAGCATGGCGCAGGGATTACCCCTCTACGAGCAGTACTTC CASMAQGLPLYEQYF
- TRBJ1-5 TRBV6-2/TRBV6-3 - TGTGCCAGCAGTTACTGGCAGGGGCTTATGAACAATCAGCCCCAGCATTTT CASSYWQGLMNNQPQHF
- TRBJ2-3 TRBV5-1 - TGCGCCAGCAGCCCCCCTGACGGGATCACAGATACGCAGTATTTT CASSPPDGITDTQYF
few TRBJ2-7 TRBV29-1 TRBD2 TGCAGCGTCCGCCGGGGGGGGAACCCCTACGAGCAGTACTTC CSVRRGGNPYEQYF
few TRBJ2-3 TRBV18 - TGTGCCAGCTCATCAATCACAGATACGCAGTATTTT CASSSITDTQYF
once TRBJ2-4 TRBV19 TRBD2 TGTGCCAGTAGTAAGACTAGCTCTATTTCCAAAAACATTCAGTACTTC CASSKTSSISKNIQYF
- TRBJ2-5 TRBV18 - TGTGCCAGCTCACCGGGCACACAAGAGACCCAGTACTTC CASSPGTQETQYF
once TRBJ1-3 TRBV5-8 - TGTGCCAGCAGCTTGGAAGGGAGAGGTGGAAACACCATATATTTT CASSLEGRGGNTIYF
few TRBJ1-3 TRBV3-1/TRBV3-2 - TGTGCCAGCAGCCAGCTGTCAGGGTACTCCTCTGGAAACACCATATATTTT CASSQLSGYSSGNTIYF
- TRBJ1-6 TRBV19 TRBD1 TGTGCCAGTAGTACTCCTTGGACAGGGTCGGATAATTCACCCCTCCACTTT CASSTPWTGSDNSPLHF
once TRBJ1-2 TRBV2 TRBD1 TGTGCCAGCAATCCGGGGGACAGGGGCGGATATGGCTACACCTTC CASNPGDRGGYGYTF
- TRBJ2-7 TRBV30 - TGTGCCTGGAGTGTAGCAGGGGATCGCGAGCAGTACTTC CAWSVAGDREQYF
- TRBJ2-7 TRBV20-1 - TGCAGTGCTAGGGACAATTACGAGCAGTACTTC CSARDNYEQYF
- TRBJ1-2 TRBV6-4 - TGTGCCAGCAGTGAGAAGGGGTTTTCTGATTTCTACACCTTC CASSEKGFSDFYTF
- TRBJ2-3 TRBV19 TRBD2 TGTGCCAGTAGTTGGGGACTAGCGGGAGTCACAGATACGCAGTATTTT CASSWGLAGVTDTQYF
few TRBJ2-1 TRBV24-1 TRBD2 TGTGCCACCAGCGTCGGCGGGGGGTTTGAGCAGTTCTTC CATSVGGGFEQFF
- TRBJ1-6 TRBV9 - TGTGCCAGCAGTCCCGTGTGGGGCTCTGATTCACCCCTCCACTTT CASSPVWGSDSPLHF
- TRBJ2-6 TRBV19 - TGTGCCAGTAGTATCGGGCAAAGGGGCCTAGTCTCTGGGGCCAACGTCCTGACTTTC CASSIGQRGLVSGANVLTF
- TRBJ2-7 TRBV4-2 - TGTGCCAGCAGCCAATCCCTTGACAGGACCTACGAGCAGTACTTC CASSQSLDRTYEQYF
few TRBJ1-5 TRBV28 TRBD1 TGTGCCAGCAGTTCGGGACAGCCAGGAGGTCAGCCCCAGCATTTT CASSSGQPGGQPQHF
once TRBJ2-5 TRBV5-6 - TGTGCCAGCAGCTTGAAGAAGCCCCCTGAGACCCAGTACTTC CASSLKKPPETQYF
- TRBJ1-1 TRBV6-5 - TGTGCCAGCAGTTACTCTATCCGGGAGGACACTGAAGCTTTCTTT CASSYSIREDTEAFF
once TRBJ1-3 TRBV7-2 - TGTGCCAGCAGCTTGGAAAGGTCGGGCTCTGGAAACACCATATATTTT CASSLERSGSGNTIYF
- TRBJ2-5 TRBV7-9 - TGTGCCAGCAGCACAAGGCCGGCGTGGGCCTCCCAAGAGACCCAGTACTTC CASSTRPAWASQETQYF
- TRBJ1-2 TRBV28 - TGTGCCAGCAAAGGGGGAGTCTATGGCTACACCTTC CASKGGVYGYTF
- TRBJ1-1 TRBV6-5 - TGTGCCAGCAAGGACAGCATTAACACTGAAGCTTTCTTT CASKDSINTEAFF
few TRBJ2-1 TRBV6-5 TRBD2 TGTGCCAGCACCAAAACGGGACTAGCGAACAATGAGCAGTTCTTC CASTKTGLANNEQFF
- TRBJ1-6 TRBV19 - TGTGCCAGTAGTATTCCAGGGGTCTATAATTCACCCCTCCACTTT CASSIPGVYNSPLHF
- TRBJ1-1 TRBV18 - TGTGCCAGCTCACCTCCGACAGGAGTGAACACTGAAGCTTTCTTT CASSPPTGVNTEAFF
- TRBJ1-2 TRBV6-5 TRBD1 TGTGCCAGCAGAGAGGGGGCCTATGGCTACACCTTC CASREGAYGYTF
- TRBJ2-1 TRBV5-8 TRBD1 TGTGCCAGCCCCTCCGTTGGGACAGTCTCCTACAATGAGCAGTTCTTC CASPSVGTVSYNEQFF
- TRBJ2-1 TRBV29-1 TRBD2 TGCAGCGTTATGACCGCGGGGGGGAATTACAATGAGCAGTTCTTC CSVMTAGGNYNEQFF
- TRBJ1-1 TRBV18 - TGTGCCAGCTCACCAGGACAAGATACCGAAGCTTTCTTT CASSPGQDTEAFF
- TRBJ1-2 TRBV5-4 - TGTGCCAGCAGCTTGGTACACAGCGGTGGCTACACCTTC CASSLVHSGGYTF
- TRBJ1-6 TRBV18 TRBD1 TGTGCCAGTCGCACAGGGGTGAATTCACCCCTCCACTTT CASRTGVNSPLHF
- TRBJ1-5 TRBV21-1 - TGTGCCAGCAGCAGAAACAGCCACTATCAGCCCCAGCATTTT CASSRNSHYQPQHF
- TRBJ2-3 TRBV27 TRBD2 TGTGCCAGCAGTCTAACGGGGGCTAGCGGGGCTCTCACAGATACGCAGTATTTT CASSLTGASGALTDTQYF
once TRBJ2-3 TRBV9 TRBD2 TGTGCCAGCAGCGTAGCTCGAGCGGGAGGGAGAGGGGATACGCAGTATTTT CASSVARAGGRGDTQYF
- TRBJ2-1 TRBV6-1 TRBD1 TGTGCCAGCAGCCAACCGGGACAGGGGGTAAATGAGCAGTTCTTC CASSQPGQGVNEQFF
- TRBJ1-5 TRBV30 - TGTGCCTGGATGCCCACAGGGAGAGGCAATCAGCCCCAGCATTTT CAWMPTGRGNQPQHF
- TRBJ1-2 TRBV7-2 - TGTGCCAGCAGCTTAGCTGGACAGAGCTATGGCTACACCTTC CASSLAGQSYGYTF
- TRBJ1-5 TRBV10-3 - TGTGCCATCAGTGGGGGGGGGATCCATCAGCCCCAGCATTTT CAISGGGIHQPQHF
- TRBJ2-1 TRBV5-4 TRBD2 TGTGCCAGCAGCTTGTGGCTAGCGGGAGGCATCAATGAGCAGTTCTTC CASSLWLAGGINEQFF
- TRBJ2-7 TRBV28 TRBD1 TGTGCCAGCATCGGGACAGGGGGCGGGAGGGCCTTTTTTAAGCAGTACTTC CASIGTGGGRAFFKQYF
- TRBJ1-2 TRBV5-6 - TGTGCCAGCAGCCGAAGTTCAGTCTATGGCTACACCTTC CASSRSSVYGYTF
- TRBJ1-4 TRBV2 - TGTGCCAGCAGTGAGTCGGGACTCAATGAAAAACTGTTTTTT CASSESGLNEKLFF
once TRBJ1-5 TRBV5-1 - TGCGCCAGCAGCCCAGGGGATAGCAATCAGCCCCAGCATTTT CASSPGDSNQPQHF